Listed below are T cell receptor beta chains from one sample, sequenced in a study of blood T cells in healthy people across ages. TCRdb recomputed calls from the 5' RACE reads with MiXCR, one row per CDR3 protein. The repertoire consists of about a million distinct CDR3 sequences, with around 49% occurring once and the leading ten covering roughly 13%. Sequencing used blood. Source of these receptors: a man aged 30 to 45 in good health. CDR3s include the opening cysteine and the closing phenylalanine or tryptophan. A D gene is named only where the DNA matches it firmly. Some rows have no size entry. The others give once, few or many, or a class for an expanded clone.

>TRBV7-9|NA|NA|TRBJ2-5
CASSLGPGSYQETQYF
TGTGCCAGCAGCTTAGGGCCAGGGTCCTACCAAGAGACCCAGTACTTC
>TRBV7-8|NA|few|TRBJ2-3
CASSPDFFADTQYF
TGTGCCAGCAGCCCCGACTTTTTTGCAGATACGCAGTATTTT
>TRBV9|NA|NA|TRBJ2-1
CASSVAVFSGNEQFF
TGTGCCAGCAGCGTAGCTGTGTTTTCGGGTAATGAGCAGTTCTTC
>TRBV6-1|NA|NA|TRBJ2-7
CASSEVGSSYEQYF
TGTGCCAGCAGTGAAGTGGGCAGCTCCTACGAGCAGTACTTC
>TRBV5-1|TRBD2|NA|TRBJ2-1
CASSLVVAGGIEQFF
TGCGCCAGCAGCTTGGTGGTAGCGGGGGGTATTGAGCAGTTCTTC
>TRBV16|NA|NA|TRBJ2-3
CASSPDRVTTDTQYF
TGTGCCAGCAGTCCGGATAGGGTGACCACAGATACGCAGTATTTT
>TRBV5-1|TRBD1|few|TRBJ1-1
CASSLQGQENTEAFF
TGCGCCAGCAGCTTACAGGGACAGGAGAACACTGAAGCTTTCTTT
>TRBV20-1|NA|NA|TRBJ2-1
CSARDVETGSYNEQFF
TGTAGTGCTAGAGATGTCGAGACAGGCTCCTACAATGAGCAGTTCTTC
>TRBV4-2|NA|NA|TRBJ1-2
CASSQAAGTGYGYTF
TGTGCCAGCAGCCAAGCGGCGGGGACGGGATATGGCTACACCTTC
>TRBV24-1|NA|NA|TRBJ2-1
CATSSQGGVNEQFF
TGTGCCACCAGCTCGCAGGGGGGAGTCAATGAGCAGTTCTTC
>TRBV4-3|NA|NA|TRBJ2-7
CASSQDRGVGYEQYF
TGCGCCAGCAGCCAAGATCGCGGGGTGGGCTACGAGCAGTACTTC
>TRBV24-1|TRBD2|NA|TRBJ2-5
CATSDRREGQETQYF
TGTGCCACCAGTGATCGTCGGGAGGGCCAAGAGACCCAGTACTTC
>TRBV20-1|TRBD2|NA|TRBJ2-5
CSAPAGGQETQYF
TGCAGTGCGCCAGCGGGGGGGCAAGAGACCCAGTACTTC
>TRBV4-1|NA|NA|TRBJ2-2
CASSQEPGGSEELFF
TGCGCCAGCAGCCAAGAACCAGGGGGGTCCGAGGAGCTGTTTTTT
>TRBV25-1|TRBD2|NA|TRBJ2-1
CASSASLAGRPNEQFF
TGTGCCAGCAGTGCGTCTCTAGCGGGGAGACCCAATGAGCAGTTCTTC
>TRBV5-1|NA|few|TRBJ1-6
CASSLVGGGNSPLHF
TGCGCCAGCAGCTTGGTTGGGGGCGGTAATTCACCCCTCCACTTT
>TRBV2|NA|NA|TRBJ2-7
CASSTREQYF
TGTGCCAGCAGTACAAGAGAGCAGTACTTC
>TRBV4-3|NA|NA|TRBJ2-3
CASSQDIPRDTRYF
TGCGCCAGCAGCCAAGATATCCCCAGGGATACGCGGTATTTT
>TRBV7-2|TRBD1|NA|TRBJ1-2
CASSTRTGDGGYTF
TGTGCCAGCAGCACCCGGACAGGGGACGGTGGCTACACCTTC
>TRBV4-2|NA|few|TRBJ2-3
CASSRILGGTDTQYF
TGTGCCAGCAGCCGGATCCTAGGGGGCACAGATACGCAGTATTTT
>TRBV4-1|TRBD1|many|TRBJ1-5
CASSLMIGDRGKPQHF
TGCGCCAGCAGCCTCATGATTGGGGACAGGGGTAAGCCCCAGCATTTT
>TRBV29-1|NA|NA|TRBJ2-1
CSVGQGAMFF
NA
>TRBV20-1|NA|NA|TRBJ1-3
CSARLDSGNTIYF
TGCAGTGCTAGATTAGACTCTGGAAACACCATATATTTT
>TRBV3-1|NA|few|TRBJ1-5
CASSQGSSGRGQPQHF
TGTGCCAGCAGCCAAGGTTCCTCGGGGCGAGGACAGCCCCAGCATTTT
>TRBV20-1|TRBD2|few|TRBJ2-7
CSARPSGGARGEQYF
TGCAGTGCTAGACCTAGCGGGGGGGCCAGAGGCGAGCAGTACTTC
>TRBV7-9|NA|NA|TRBJ2-2
CASSPRLAGNTGELFF
TGTGCCAGCAGCCCCCGCCTCGCCGGGAACACCGGGGAGCTGTTTTTT
>TRBV5-5|NA|NA|TRBJ1-1
CASSYTGTKNTEAFF
TGTGCCAGCAGCTACACCGGGACAAAGAACACTGAAGCTTTCTTT
>TRBV6-1|NA|NA|TRBJ1-2
CASSEAWREEGYTF
TGTGCCAGCAGTGAAGCGTGGAGGGAGGAGGGCTACACCTTC
>TRBV6-2/TRBV6-3|NA|NA|TRBJ2-3
CASLRRRAGTDTQYF
TGTGCCAGCCTCCGTCGTCGTGCTGGCACAGATACGCAGTATTTT
>TRBV27|NA|NA|TRBJ1-1
CASSSGTFEVNTEAFF
TGTGCCAGCAGTTCCGGGACATTTGAGGTGAACACTGAAGCTTTCTTT
>TRBV7-2|TRBD1|NA|TRBJ2-7
CASSFTGGAGAYEQYF
TGTGCCAGCAGTTTCACAGGGGGCGCGGGAGCGTACGAGCAGTACTTC
>TRBV4-2|NA|NA|TRBJ2-7
CASSPPLGREQYF
TGTGCCAGCAGCCCCCCCCTGGGGCGCGAGCAGTACTTC
>TRBV10-3|NA|NA|TRBJ2-4
CAISEMMGEQYF
TGTGCCATCAGTGAGATGATGGGGGAGCAGTACTTC
>TRBV28|NA|NA|TRBJ2-1
CTSSLAAGEQFF
TGTACCAGCAGTTTAGCCGCCGGCGAGCAGTTCTTC
>TRBV29-1|NA|NA|TRBJ1-2
CSGESNYGYTF
TGCAGCGGTGAAAGTAACTATGGCTACACCTTC
>TRBV20-1|NA|NA|TRBJ2-7
CIIRYEQYF
TGCATAATCCGCTACGAGCAGTACTTC
>TRBV27|NA|NA|TRBJ1-1
CASKFGAPNTEAFF
TGTGCCAGCAAGTTCGGGGCCCCGAACACTGAAGCTTTCTTT
>TRBV29-1|NA|NA|TRBJ2-1
CSVELVYNEQFF
TGCAGCGTTGAATTGGTTTACAATGAGCAGTTCTTC
>TRBV10-3|NA|NA|TRBJ1-5
CAIGPGQSPNSNQPQHF
TGTGCCATCGGACCGGGACAAAGTCCAAACAGCAATCAGCCCCAGCATTTT
>TRBV12-3/TRBV12-4|NA|once|TRBJ2-5
CASRISGGFQETQYF
TGTGCCAGCAGGATATCAGGGGGGTTCCAAGAGACCCAGTACTTC
>TRBV6-1|NA|NA|TRBJ2-7
CASSEGAVQYF
TGTGCCAGCAGTGAAGGGGCCGTTCAGTACTTC
>TRBV27|NA|NA|TRBJ1-2
CASSLRGAPWGYTF
TGTGCCAGCAGTTTACGGGGGGCCCCGTGGGGCTACACCTTC
>TRBV3-1|NA|few|TRBJ1-4
CASSQGKAATNEKLFF
TGTGCCAGCAGCCAGGGAAAGGCAGCAACTAATGAAAAACTGTTTTTT
>TRBV20-1|NA|NA|TRBJ2-7
CSARDLRTLRGYEQYF
TGCAGTGCTAGAGATTTGCGCACCCTTAGGGGCTACGAGCAGTACTTC
>TRBV29-1|TRBD1|NA|TRBJ2-1
CSVPLPPGQGRLAAYNEQFF
TGCAGCGTACCCCTACCACCGGGACAGGGGCGGCTAGCGGCCTACAATGAGCAGTTCTTC
>TRBV7-2|TRBD2|few|TRBJ2-5
CASSLELAAQETQYF
TGTGCCAGCAGCTTAGAACTAGCGGCTCAAGAGACCCAGTACTTC
>TRBV3-1|NA|few|TRBJ2-7
CASSQAPNEQYF
TGTGCCAGCAGCCAAGCCCCCAACGAGCAGTACTTC
>TRBV5-1|NA|NA|TRBJ1-1
CASSLFQGLNTEAFF
TGCGCCAGCAGCCTCTTTCAGGGGCTGAACACTGAAGCTTTCTTT
>TRBV3-1|TRBD1|NA|TRBJ1-2
CASMLLSGGDGYTF
TGTGCCAGCATGTTACTCTCAGGGGGTGATGGCTACACCTTC
>TRBV9|NA|NA|TRBJ2-7
CASSVGWESYEQYF
TGTGCCAGCAGCGTAGGCTGGGAATCCTACGAGCAGTACTTC
>TRBV24-1|NA|few|TRBJ2-7
CATSASGVYEQYF
TGTGCCACCAGTGCTTCGGGGGTTTACGAGCAGTACTTC
>TRBV6-2/TRBV6-3|NA|NA|TRBJ1-2
CASSYPGRQAGYGYTF
TGTGCCAGCAGCTATCCGGGCAGACAGGCCGGCTATGGCTACACCTTC
>TRBV6-1|NA|NA|TRBJ2-1
CASSEWGKFNEQFF
TGTGCCAGCAGTGAATGGGGCAAATTCAATGAGCAGTTCTTC
>TRBV12-3/TRBV12-4|TRBD2|NA|TRBJ2-3
CASRGLAGGNTDTQYF
TGTGCCAGCAGGGGACTAGCGGGAGGGAACACAGATACGCAGTATTTT
>TRBV12-3/TRBV12-4|NA|NA|TRBJ1-5
CASSRQVANQPQHF
TGTGCCAGCAGCAGACAGGTTGCTAATCAGCCCCAGCATTTT
>TRBV11-2|TRBD1|few|TRBJ2-7
CASSQTSGTGTYEQYF
TGTGCCAGCAGCCAGACCTCCGGGACAGGGACCTACGAGCAGTACTTC
>TRBV4-3|NA|NA|TRBJ1-2
CASSQEGSVGGYTF
TGCGCCAGCAGCCAAGAGGGGTCAGTGGGCGGCTACACCTTC
>TRBV6-2/TRBV6-3|NA|NA|TRBJ1-6
CASSYTRTNSPLHF
TGTGCCAGCAGTTACACCAGGACAAATTCACCCCTCCACTTT
>TRBV4-1|TRBD1|few|TRBJ2-7
CASSQIGTVYEQYF
TGCGCCAGCAGCCAAATCGGGACAGTATACGAGCAGTACTTC